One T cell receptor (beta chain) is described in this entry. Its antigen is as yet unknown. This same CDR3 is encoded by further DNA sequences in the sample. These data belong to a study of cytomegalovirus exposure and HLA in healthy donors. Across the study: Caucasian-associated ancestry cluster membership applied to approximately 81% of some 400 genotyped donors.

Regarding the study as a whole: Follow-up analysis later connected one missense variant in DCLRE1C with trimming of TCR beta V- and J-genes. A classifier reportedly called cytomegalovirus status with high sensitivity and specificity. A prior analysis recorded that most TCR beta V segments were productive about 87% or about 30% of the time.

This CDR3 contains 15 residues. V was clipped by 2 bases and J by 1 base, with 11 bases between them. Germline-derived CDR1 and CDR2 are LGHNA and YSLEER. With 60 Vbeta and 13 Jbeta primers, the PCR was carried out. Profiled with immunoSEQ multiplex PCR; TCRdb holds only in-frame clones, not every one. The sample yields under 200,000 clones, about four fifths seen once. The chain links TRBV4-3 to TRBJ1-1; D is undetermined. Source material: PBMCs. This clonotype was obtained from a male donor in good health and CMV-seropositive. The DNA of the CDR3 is TGCGCCAGCAGCCAATTTTTACAGTCGAACACTGAAGCTTTCTTT. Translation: CASSQFLQSNTEAFF.